This T cell receptor beta chain was captured by sequencing in a study of CD8+CD57+ T cells in acquired aplastic anemia. As for the study in general: Mean DNA quantity obtained from sorted CD4+ and CD8+ cells was about 3.2 ug.

The CDR3 has 14 residues. Between the trimmed V and J ends, which lost 3 bases and 2 bases, there was a span of 13 bases. Germline V gene lookup returns CDR1 SQVTM and CDR2 ANQGSEA. Genomic DNA served as template for TCR beta VDJ and CDR3 profiling. TCRdb itself ran the reads through MiXCR, one entry per CDR3 protein. The profile shows tens of thousands of distinct CDR3 sequences, around 76% of them singletons. This clonotype was recorded only once. The chain employs TRBV29-1 and TRBJ2-5; D not certain. The specimen was sorted CD4+, CD8+, or CD8+CD57+ T cells (not recorded which) from PBMCs. The sequence was obtained from a human donor in good health, serving as a control. The CDR3 region is CSVEATKKQETQYF. The DNA for the CDR3 is TGCAGCGTTGAGGCCACTAAAAAACAAGAGACCCAGTACTTC.